The 10 T cell receptor beta chains in this list originate from one sample, sequenced in a study of blood T cell repertoires in COVID-19 (dated by TCRdb to between 2020 and 2021). The library was obtained by the immunoSEQ multiplex PCR assay. TCRdb provides this immuneACCESS table in a form limited to in-frame rearrangements. Some clones are lacking; in checked studies, under half of them reflect an unresolved V gene, and why the rest are absent is not known. A total of some 200,000 clones appear in this sample, about 86% of them only once. The top ten clonotypes cover approximately 2.8% of the sample. What was sequenced was PBMCs or T cells enriched from blood (not recorded which). These receptors were obtained from a woman between 50 and 59 years old in a cohort exposed to, infected with or recovered from COVID-19 (not recorded which).

The chain recombines TRBV28 with TRBJ1-1; TRBD1 matches 9 bases. The CDR3 is made up of 13 amino acids. Germline V lookup: CDR1 MDHEN, CDR2 SYDVKM. The V segment lost 10 bases and the J segment 7 bases; nucleotides outside the gene matches: 10. This CDR3 is CATVYPGQGEAFF. DNA for the CDR3: TGTGCCACCGTTTATCCGGGACAGGGTGAAGCTTTCTTT.

The V call is TRBV11-2, the J call TRBJ2-7, with 13 bases identical to TRBD2. The CDR3 is made up of 17 amino acids. The ends lost 1 base at V and 4 bases at J; junction bases unmatched: 7. Germline assignment: CDR1 SGHAT and CDR2 FQNNGV. The DNA for the CDR3 is TGTGCCAGCAGCTTAGTAGGAAGACTAGCGGGGGGTTACGAGCAGTACTTC. This encodes CASSLVGRLAGGYEQYF. Supplemented by reference TRBV11-2 and TRBJ2-7, the full variable domain reads EAGVAQSPRYKIIEKRQSVAFWCNPISGHATLYWYQQILGQGPKLLIQFQNNGVVDDSQLPKDRFSAERLKGVDSTLKIQPAKLEDSAVYLCASSLVGRLAGGYEQYFGPGTRLTVT.

V and J are TRBV7-9 and TRBJ1-2; the match to TRBD1 covers 8 bases. In germline, CDR1 is SEHNR, CDR2 FQNEAQ (reference sequence). V was pared by 2 bases and J by 6 bases, with 5 bases of the junction left unmatched. CDR3 length equals 14 residues. CDR3 nucleotide sequence: TGTGCCAGCAGCTTACCAATGACAGGGGATGGCTACACCTTC. Translated, it gives CASSLPMTGDGYTF.

The chain carries TRBV5-8 and TRBJ1-3; D gene unclear. CDR1 is SGHTS and CDR2 is YDEGEE in the germline V gene. CDR3 length: 14 residues. The V gene lost 5 bases and the J gene lost 0 bases, with 9 bases spanning the gap. As DNA, the CDR3 is TGTGCCAGCAGTAGAGCCCTCTCTGGAAACACCATATATTTT. Amino acids: CASSRALSGNTIYF.

The V call is TRBV7-8, the J call TRBJ1-1; D not certain. Germline-derived CDR1 and CDR2 are SGHVS and FQNEAQ. The CDR3 consists of 14 residues. Trimming removed 5 bases from V and 3 bases from J, with 13 bases in between. The CDR3 here is CASSRFGKYTEAFF. In DNA, the CDR3 is TGTGCCAGCAGCAGGTTCGGGAAATACACTGAAGCTTTCTTT.

This chain uses TRBV28 with TRBJ1-6; a possible D gene is TRBD1 (6 bases). The CDR3 contains 13 residues. The V end lost 4 bases, the J end lost 6 bases, and 7 bases lay between the germline ends. Germline V gives CDR1 MDHEN, CDR2 SYDVKM. The CDR3 coding sequence is TGTGCCAGCAGTTACAGGGTTAATTCACCCCTCCACTTT. Translated, it gives CASSYRVNSPLHF.

This clone was detected a few times. The chain links TRBV7-9 to TRBJ1-3; D may be TRBD1 (5 bases). The CDR3 is 13 residues long. CDR1 and CDR2 from the germline V gene are SEHNR and FQNEAQ (reference sequence). V was shortened by 5 bases and J by 5 bases, with 10 bases between the two germline ends. The CDR3 DNA follows: TGTGCCAGCAGCCCCCAGGGCAGAAACACCATATATTTT. This sequence encodes CASSPQGRNTIYF. The variable domain in full, completed from reference TRBV7-9 and TRBJ1-3, reads DTGVSQNPRHKITKRGQNVTFRCDPISEHNRLYWYRQTLGQGPEFLTYFQNEAQLEKSRLLSDRFSAERPKGSFSTLEIQRTEQGDSAMYLCASSPQGRNTIYFGEGSWLTVV.

The chain uses TRBV9 and TRBJ1-2; D gene ambiguous. Germline assignment: CDR1 SGDLS and CDR2 YYNGEE. V was pared by 4 bases and J by 7 bases, with 17 bases between. This CDR3 comprises 14 residues. The CDR3 coding sequence is TGTGCCAGCAGCCCCCCCTCGAGGTCGGGTGGCTACACCTTC. Translation: CASSPPSRSGGYTF.

The rearrangement links TRBV6-2 or TRBV6-3 to TRBJ1-5, with 11 bases aligning to TRBD1. Germline CDR1 reads MNHEY; CDR2 reads SVGEGT. The CDR3 is made up of 18 amino acids. Germline trimming cut 5 bases from V and 1 base from J; bases unmatched to any gene: 10. For the CDR3, the DNA is TGTGCCAGCAGTAGCCGGGACAGGGGGGCTCAGAGCAATCAGCCCCAGCATTTT. It encodes CASSSRDRGAQSNQPQHF.

The V call is TRBV13, the J call TRBJ1-4; D may be TRBD1 (5 bases). The CDR3 totals 15 residues. Germline V gene sequence: CDR1 PRHDT, CDR2 FYEKMQ (reference sequence). V was pared by 2 bases and J by 8 bases, with 15 bases between. Here the CDR3 reads CASSLRAYRTEKLFF. The CDR3 nucleotides are TGTGCCAGCAGCTTAAGGGCCTACCGGACAGAAAAACTGTTTTTT.